This T cell receptor beta chain came from a study of T cells in Graves' hyperthyroidism and ophthalmopathy. Findings of the study overall: Blood held most thyroid clonotypes expanded above 0.001 frequency.

In this sample, this clonotype turned up many times. Its specificity is not known. Template material for amplifying TCR beta CDR3 regions consisted of RNA transcripts. RT-PCR in the first round (using the HTBI primer set) targeted the TCR CDR3. TCRdb redid the calling of the multiplex PCR reads with MiXCR, one entry per CDR3 protein. Seen here are 730,000 or so distinct CDR3 sequences, roughly a sixth observed once, and the top ten hold about a sixth. The CDR3 covers 13 residues. V was cut by 1 base and J by 8 bases, with 11 bases left in between. Germline values: CDR1 SEHNR, CDR2 FQNEAQ (reference sequence). Orbital computed tomography, thyroid ultrasound, serum thyroxine and TRAb, and clinical symptoms together informed the diagnoses.

J is TRBJ1-1 and V is TRBV7-9; D remains unclear. The specimen sequenced was blood. This TCR derives from a woman in her fifties or sixties with Graves' hyperthyroidism that later progressed to Graves' ophthalmopathy. The CDR3 region has the DNA TGTGCCAGCAGCTTAGAACAGACATCGGAAGCTTTCTTT. Its translation is CASSLEQTSEAFF. The whole variable domain, filled in from reference TRBV7-9 and TRBJ1-1, reads DTGVSQNPRHKITKRGQNVTFRCDPISEHNRLYWYRQTLGQGPEFLTYFQNEAQLEKSRLLSDRFSAERPKGSFSTLEIQRTEQGDSAMYLCASSLEQTSEAFFGQGTRLTVV.